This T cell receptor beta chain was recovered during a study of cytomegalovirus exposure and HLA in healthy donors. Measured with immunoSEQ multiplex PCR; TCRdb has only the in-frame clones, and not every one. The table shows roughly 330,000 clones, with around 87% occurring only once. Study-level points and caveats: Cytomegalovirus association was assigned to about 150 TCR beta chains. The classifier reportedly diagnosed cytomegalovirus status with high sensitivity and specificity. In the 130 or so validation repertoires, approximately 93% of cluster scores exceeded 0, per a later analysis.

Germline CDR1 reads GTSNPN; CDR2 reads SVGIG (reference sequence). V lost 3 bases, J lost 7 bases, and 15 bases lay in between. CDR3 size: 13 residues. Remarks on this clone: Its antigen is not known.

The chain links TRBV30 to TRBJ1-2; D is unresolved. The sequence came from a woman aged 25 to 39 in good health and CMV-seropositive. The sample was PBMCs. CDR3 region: CAWRLNPTGGYTF. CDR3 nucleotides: TGTGCCTGGAGGCTAAACCCGACGGGTGGCTACACCTTC.